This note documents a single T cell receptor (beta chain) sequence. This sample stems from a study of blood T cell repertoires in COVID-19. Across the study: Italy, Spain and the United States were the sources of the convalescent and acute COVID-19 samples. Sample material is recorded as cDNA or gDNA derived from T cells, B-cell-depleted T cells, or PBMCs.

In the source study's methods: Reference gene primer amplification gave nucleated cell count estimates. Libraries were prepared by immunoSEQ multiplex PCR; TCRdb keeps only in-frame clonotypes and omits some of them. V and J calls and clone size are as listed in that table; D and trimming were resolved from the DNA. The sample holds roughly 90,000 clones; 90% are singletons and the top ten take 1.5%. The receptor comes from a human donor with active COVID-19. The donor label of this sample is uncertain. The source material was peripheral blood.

CDR3 in DNA: TGTGCCAGTAGTATCTTTCCAACAGGGGTAACGAACACCGGGGAGCTGTTTTTT. Translating it yields CASSIFPTGVTNTGELFF. V gene TRBV19 combines with J gene TRBJ2-2; 7 positions agree with TRBD1. The CDR3 length is 18 residues. Per the germline V gene, CDR1 is LNHDA and CDR2 is SQIVND (reference sequence). After removal of 3 bases from V and 0 bases from J, the junction contained 10 bases not matched to a gene.